This TCR beta chain was found in a study of blood T cell repertoires in COVID-19 (TCRdb year 2020). About the full investigation: Samples from collaborators originated in the United States, Italy and Spain and spanned both the acute and convalescent phases of COVID-19. A de-identified subject ID, COVID-19 status, age in years and sex were almost always included in the sample metadata. HLA class I and class II types, where available, came from metadata supplied by the sample provider rather than from assay-based typing. The repertoires were released in a freely available public database intended as a resource for research on the immune response to SARS-CoV-2. The material from the prospective study consisted of cDNA or gDNA derived from T cells, B-cell-depleted T cells, or PBMCs. The dataset comprised deeply sampled blood TCRbeta repertoires from subjects exposed to, actively infected with, or recovered from COVID-19. Samples came from the ongoing ImmuneRACE study (first 160 participants) plus 1,254 subjects from 6 global collaborators. Study-level results and caveats: The amount of clinical and demographic metadata varied by source and participant and was provided uncurated.

Inclusive of the bounding cysteine and phenylalanine, the CDR3 is 18 residues long. Of all the DNA, just the CDR3 is kept, 54 bases in frame from base 1. CDR1 and CDR2 are drawn from the germline V gene: MNHNS, SASEGT. TCRbeta CDR3 regions were amplified from genomic DNA using the immunoSEQ Assay, a bias-controlled multiplex PCR. For the original study's pipeline: Nucleated cell counts per sample were estimated from amplification of reference gene primers within the assay. Sequence reads were collapsed and filtered to measure the absolute abundance of every unique TCRbeta CDR3 rearrangement. For each sample, productive Simpson clonality was calculated by taking the square root of Simpson's diversity index across productive rearrangements. Held by TCRdb, this immuneACCESS table contains in-frame sequences only and omits some clones. Under half of the omission traces to an unresolved V gene where checked; the cause of the rest is unknown. D and trimming were read from the DNA, whereas the V and J calls and clone size are those reported in that table. This sample gives around 74,000 clones in total; around nine tenths of them show up just once. Approximately 4.5% of the sample comes from the top ten.

Worth noting for this clone: This receptor's antigen is unknown. At one end the junction does not follow the germline gene, possibly because of a read error. Within the sample, other DNA sequences also encode this same CDR3.

The collaborating institutions used their own protocols to collect whole blood in K2EDTA tubes. For TCRbeta analysis, collaborators shipped samples in one of three forms: frozen whole blood, isolated PBMCs, or DNA extracted from either of those sample types. The sample consisted of peripheral blood. This TCR was recovered from a man aged 45-65 years with active COVID-19. The receptor chain draws on TRBV6-1 and TRBJ2-7, with the D segment identity uncertain. The DNA sequence follows: TGTGCTAGCAGTGATTTCATCAGAGGCAACAAACAAACCTACGAGCAGTACTTC. This sequence encodes CASSDFIRGNKQTYEQYF.